Presented here are 23 T cell receptor beta chains from one specimen sequenced in a study of siplizumab effects on memory and regulatory T cells. Profiled with immunoSEQ multiplex PCR; TCRdb holds only in-frame clones, not every one. The sample yields approximately 40,000 clones, 70% to 90% seen once. The specimen sequenced was naive CD4+ T cells sorted from blood. The receptors were gathered from a human donor in good health.

The CDR3: CASSLAQGVAYEQYF. The CDR3 coding sequence is TGTGCCAGCAGCTTGGCCCAGGGGGTGGCCTACGAGCAGTACTTC. The rearrangement links TRBV5-6 to TRBJ2-7; 7 nucleotides match TRBD1. Germline trimming cut 0 bases from V and 2 bases from J; bases unmatched to any gene: 5. The CDR3 sequence is 15 residues long. Looked up from germline, CDR1 is SGHDT and CDR2 is YYEEEE.

The chain employs TRBV11-1 and TRBJ1-1; 7 nucleotides line up with TRBD1. The V gene's germline CDR1 is SGHAT and CDR2 FQDESV (reference sequence). CDR3 length: 14 residues. Losses at the gene ends were 8 bases for V and 1 base for J; bases not matched to a gene: 7. The CDR3 reads CASSRGQKNTEAFF. The CDR3 coding sequence is TGTGCCAGCTCCCGGGGACAGAAGAACACTGAAGCTTTCTTT.

This clone showed up just once. The chain uses TRBV7-8 and TRBJ2-6; possible D gene TRBD1, 6 bases. In germline, CDR1 is SGHVS, CDR2 FQNEAQ. This CDR3 spans 20 amino acids. The germline V and J ends were trimmed by 2 bases and 0 bases, with 20 bases remaining between them. The CDR3: CASSLRRLGGIISGANVLTF. The CDR3 DNA reads TGTGCCAGCAGCTTACGGCGGTTAGGGGGAATAATCTCTGGGGCCAACGTCCTGACTTTC.

This chain connects TRBV5-1 to TRBJ2-7; 9 nucleotides align to TRBD1. J gave up 12 bases and V 4 bases, and 5 bases lay outside the gene matches. Germline-derived CDR1 and CDR2 are SGHRS and YFSETQ. This CDR3 region has 11 residues. CDR3 in amino acids: CASSPDRGLYF. CDR3 sequence (DNA): TGCGCCAGCAGCCCGGACAGGGGACTGTACTTC.

The rearrangement links TRBV2 to TRBJ1-1, with 7 positions matching TRBD1. This CDR3 contains 15 residues. J lost 1 base, V lost 7 bases, and 9 bases had no gene match. Germline CDR1 is SNHLY and CDR2 is FYNNEI. CDR3 sequence: CASTLTGNRNTEAFF. The CDR3 DNA sequence: TGTGCCAGCACCTTGACAGGGAATCGGAACACTGAAGCTTTCTTT.

The rearrangement links TRBV9 to TRBJ1-3, with D hard to call. CDR3 size: 14 residues. With 4 bases removed from V and 0 bases from J, the gap between germline ends came to 8 bases. From germline, CDR1 is SGDLS and CDR2 YYNGEE. DNA for the CDR3: TGTGCCAGCAGCCGTCCGAGCTCTGGAAACACCATATATTTT. It encodes CASSRPSSGNTIYF.

The CDR3 coding sequence is TGTGCCAGCAGTGGATGGACAGGGTGGAAAGATACGCAGTATTTT. It is translated as CASSGWTGWKDTQYF. The chain joins TRBV6-1 to TRBJ2-3; 8 bases line up with TRBD1. Germline values: CDR1 MNHNS, CDR2 SASEGT. The CDR3 consists of 15 residues. The V gene end was trimmed by 4 bases and the J gene end by 5 bases; junction bases not matched to a gene: 8.

The chain is built from TRBV19 and TRBJ1-6, with 7 bases that match TRBD1. V shed 4 bases and J 9 bases; nucleotides not matched to a gene: 9. The CDR3 is made up of 15 amino acids. Germline values: CDR1 LNHDA, CDR2 SQIVND (reference sequence). CDR3 bases: TGTGCCAGTAGTAGCGGACAGGATCGAATTTCACCCCTCCACTTT. Translation gives CASSSGQDRISPLHF.

The rearrangement uses TRBV18 and TRBJ2-7, with D possibly TRBD1 on 5 matching bases. V lost 2 bases and J lost 0, with 11 bases in between. This CDR3 contains 15 residues. Germline V lookup: CDR1 KGHSH, CDR2 LQKENI. The CDR3 is CASSPGRASSYEQYF. In DNA, the CDR3 is TGTGCCAGCTCACCAGGCAGGGCTAGCTCCTACGAGCAGTACTTC. Complete variable domain (other parts from reference TRBV18 and TRBJ2-7): NAGVMQNPRHLVRRRGQEARLRCSPMKGHSHVYWYRQLPEEGLKFMVYLQKENIIDESGMPKERFSAEFPKEGPSILRIQQVVRGDSAAYFCASSPGRASSYEQYFGPGTRLTVT.

The table lists this clone with a count of one. The rearrangement uses TRBV27 and TRBJ2-1, with no clear D. Germline CDR1 MNHEY, CDR2 SMNVEV (reference sequence). This CDR3 has 12 amino acids. V dropped 5 bases and J dropped 6 bases, with 8 bases sitting between them. CDR3 amino acids: CASSEYGNEQFF. In nucleotides, the CDR3 is TGTGCCAGCAGTGAGTATGGCAATGAGCAGTTCTTC.

The V call is TRBV30, the J call TRBJ2-7; 11 bases agree with TRBD2. This CDR3 spans 14 amino acids. J lost 6 bases, V lost 8 bases, and 12 bases had no gene match. CDR1 is GTSNPN, CDR2 SVGIG, per germline (reference sequence). DNA for the CDR3: TGTGCCGGAAGAGCTAGCGGGAGGCGGGCCGAGCAGTACTTC. Translated, it gives CAGRASGRRAEQYF.

This clone occurred once. This chain uses TRBV12-5 with TRBJ2-7; TRBD1 agrees at 9 bases. Unmatched junction bases numbered 3, after V lost 5 bases and J lost 7 bases. The CDR3 has 12 amino acids. CDR1 is LGHNT, CDR2 FRNRAP, per germline. The CDR3 region has the DNA TGTGCTAGTGGTCACGGGACAGGGGAGCAGTACTTC. Translation gives CASGHGTGEQYF.

The chain has TRBV5-1 and TRBJ2-1, with 9 bases matching TRBD2. Germline trimming cut 2 bases from V and 0 bases from J; bases unmatched to any gene: 3. Germline loops: CDR1 SGHRS, CDR2 YFSETQ. This CDR3 spans 16 amino acids. Written as DNA, the CDR3 is TGCGCCAGCAGCTTACTAGCGGGTAGCTCCTACAATGAGCAGTTCTTC. It yields the protein CASSLLAGSSYNEQFF.

The rearrangement uses TRBV11-1 and TRBJ2-5; no reliable D call. The CDR3 totals 13 residues. The germline V and J ends were trimmed by 5 bases and 4 bases, with 11 bases remaining between them. Germline CDR1 is SGHAT and CDR2 is FQDESV (reference sequence). This CDR3 is CASSGVRIETQYF. The DNA for the CDR3 is TGTGCCAGCAGCGGAGTTAGGATAGAGACCCAGTACTTC. The variable domain in full, with the rest retrieved from reference TRBV11-1 and TRBJ2-5, is EAEVAQSPRYKITEKSQAVAFWCDPISGHATLYWYRQILGQGPELLVQFQDESVVDDSQLPKDRFSAERLKGVDSTLKIQPAELGDSAMYLCASSGVRIETQYFGPGTRLLVL.

The chain combines TRBV6-4 with TRBJ2-3; D gene uncertain. Germline-derived CDR1 and CDR2 are MRHNA and SNTAGT. The CDR3 runs 14 residues. Between the trimmed V and J ends, which lost 6 bases and 0 bases, there was a span of 10 bases. CDR3 residues: CASRETGSTDTQYF. The CDR3 coding sequence is TGTGCCAGCAGGGAGACTGGGAGCACAGATACGCAGTATTTT.

V and J are TRBV5-4 and TRBJ2-5; D might be TRBD1 (7 bases). Deletions cut 2 bases from V and 5 bases from J, with 10 bases between. The germline V gene has CDR1 SGHNT and CDR2 YYREEE (reference sequence). The CDR3 consists of 13 residues. The CDR3 is CASSFGGQETQYF. The CDR3 DNA reads TGTGCCAGCAGCTTCGGGGGACAGGAGACCCAGTACTTC.

This clone was detected only a few times. The gene calls are TRBV5-4 and TRBJ2-7; maybe TRBD1 (6 bases). V lost 2 bases, J lost 0 bases, and 12 bases lay in between. The CDR3 is 15 amino acids. CDR1 is SGHNT, CDR2 YYREEE, per germline (reference sequence). CDR3 DNA: TGTGCCAGCAGCTTACAGGGCTTTGCCTCCTACGAGCAGTACTTC. It translates to CASSLQGFASYEQYF.

The chain joins TRBV2 to TRBJ2-2; 7 positions match TRBD2. CDR1 and CDR2 (germline): SNHLY, FYNNEI. Trimming removed 8 bases from V and 2 bases from J; junction bases left unmatched: 8. This CDR3 comprises 15 residues. CDR3 protein: CASGLASGNTGELFF. In nucleotides, the CDR3 is TGTGCCAGCGGCCTGGCTAGCGGAAACACCGGGGAGCTGTTTTTT.

The CDR3 loop reads CASSRNRGQDYGYTF. CDR3 DNA sequence: TGTGCCAGCAGTCGAAACAGGGGCCAGGACTATGGCTACACCTTC. This chain uses TRBV6-1 with TRBJ1-2, with 7 bases identical to TRBD1. The CDR3 is 15 amino acids. The ends lost 5 bases at V and 3 bases at J; junction bases unmatched: 9. Germline assignment: CDR1 MNHNS and CDR2 SASEGT.

This rearrangement joins TRBV5-1 to TRBJ1-5; 7 nucleotides line up with TRBD1. In germline, CDR1 is SGHRS, CDR2 YFSETQ. With V trimmed by 3 bases and J by 3 bases, 3 bases remained unmatched. CDR3 length equals 14 residues. The CDR3 DNA sequence: TGCGCCAGCAGCTCGGGACAGATCAATCAGCCCCAGCATTTT. Protein sequence: CASSSGQINQPQHF.

The chain combines TRBV6-5 with TRBJ2-5; weak D call: TRBD2 (5 bases). V lost 5 bases and J 3 bases, leaving 10 bases between the germline ends. This CDR3 has 13 residues. Per germline, CDR1 MNHEY and CDR2 SVGAGI. The CDR3 DNA is TGTGCCAGCAGTCTCGGGATGAAAGAGACCCAGTACTTC. The encoded protein is CASSLGMKETQYF.

The chain joins TRBV19 to TRBJ1-1; 8 bases match TRBD1. CDR3 length: 14 amino acids. Losses at the gene ends were 4 bases for V and 5 bases for J; bases not matched to a gene: 6. The V gene's germline CDR1 is LNHDA and CDR2 SQIVND (reference sequence). The CDR3: CASSTGQGLTEAFF. The DNA for the CDR3 is TGTGCCAGTAGTACAGGACAGGGATTGACTGAAGCTTTCTTT.

The CDR3 nucleotides read TGTGCCAGCAGTTACTCTGGGATAGGTCAGCCCCAGCATTTT. This gives the protein CASSYSGIGQPQHF. The chain combines TRBV6-5 with TRBJ1-5, with D unclear. The germline gives CDR1 MNHEY, CDR2 SVGAGI. The V end lost 0 bases, the J end lost 6 bases, and 9 bases lay between the germline ends. The length of the CDR3 is 14 residues.